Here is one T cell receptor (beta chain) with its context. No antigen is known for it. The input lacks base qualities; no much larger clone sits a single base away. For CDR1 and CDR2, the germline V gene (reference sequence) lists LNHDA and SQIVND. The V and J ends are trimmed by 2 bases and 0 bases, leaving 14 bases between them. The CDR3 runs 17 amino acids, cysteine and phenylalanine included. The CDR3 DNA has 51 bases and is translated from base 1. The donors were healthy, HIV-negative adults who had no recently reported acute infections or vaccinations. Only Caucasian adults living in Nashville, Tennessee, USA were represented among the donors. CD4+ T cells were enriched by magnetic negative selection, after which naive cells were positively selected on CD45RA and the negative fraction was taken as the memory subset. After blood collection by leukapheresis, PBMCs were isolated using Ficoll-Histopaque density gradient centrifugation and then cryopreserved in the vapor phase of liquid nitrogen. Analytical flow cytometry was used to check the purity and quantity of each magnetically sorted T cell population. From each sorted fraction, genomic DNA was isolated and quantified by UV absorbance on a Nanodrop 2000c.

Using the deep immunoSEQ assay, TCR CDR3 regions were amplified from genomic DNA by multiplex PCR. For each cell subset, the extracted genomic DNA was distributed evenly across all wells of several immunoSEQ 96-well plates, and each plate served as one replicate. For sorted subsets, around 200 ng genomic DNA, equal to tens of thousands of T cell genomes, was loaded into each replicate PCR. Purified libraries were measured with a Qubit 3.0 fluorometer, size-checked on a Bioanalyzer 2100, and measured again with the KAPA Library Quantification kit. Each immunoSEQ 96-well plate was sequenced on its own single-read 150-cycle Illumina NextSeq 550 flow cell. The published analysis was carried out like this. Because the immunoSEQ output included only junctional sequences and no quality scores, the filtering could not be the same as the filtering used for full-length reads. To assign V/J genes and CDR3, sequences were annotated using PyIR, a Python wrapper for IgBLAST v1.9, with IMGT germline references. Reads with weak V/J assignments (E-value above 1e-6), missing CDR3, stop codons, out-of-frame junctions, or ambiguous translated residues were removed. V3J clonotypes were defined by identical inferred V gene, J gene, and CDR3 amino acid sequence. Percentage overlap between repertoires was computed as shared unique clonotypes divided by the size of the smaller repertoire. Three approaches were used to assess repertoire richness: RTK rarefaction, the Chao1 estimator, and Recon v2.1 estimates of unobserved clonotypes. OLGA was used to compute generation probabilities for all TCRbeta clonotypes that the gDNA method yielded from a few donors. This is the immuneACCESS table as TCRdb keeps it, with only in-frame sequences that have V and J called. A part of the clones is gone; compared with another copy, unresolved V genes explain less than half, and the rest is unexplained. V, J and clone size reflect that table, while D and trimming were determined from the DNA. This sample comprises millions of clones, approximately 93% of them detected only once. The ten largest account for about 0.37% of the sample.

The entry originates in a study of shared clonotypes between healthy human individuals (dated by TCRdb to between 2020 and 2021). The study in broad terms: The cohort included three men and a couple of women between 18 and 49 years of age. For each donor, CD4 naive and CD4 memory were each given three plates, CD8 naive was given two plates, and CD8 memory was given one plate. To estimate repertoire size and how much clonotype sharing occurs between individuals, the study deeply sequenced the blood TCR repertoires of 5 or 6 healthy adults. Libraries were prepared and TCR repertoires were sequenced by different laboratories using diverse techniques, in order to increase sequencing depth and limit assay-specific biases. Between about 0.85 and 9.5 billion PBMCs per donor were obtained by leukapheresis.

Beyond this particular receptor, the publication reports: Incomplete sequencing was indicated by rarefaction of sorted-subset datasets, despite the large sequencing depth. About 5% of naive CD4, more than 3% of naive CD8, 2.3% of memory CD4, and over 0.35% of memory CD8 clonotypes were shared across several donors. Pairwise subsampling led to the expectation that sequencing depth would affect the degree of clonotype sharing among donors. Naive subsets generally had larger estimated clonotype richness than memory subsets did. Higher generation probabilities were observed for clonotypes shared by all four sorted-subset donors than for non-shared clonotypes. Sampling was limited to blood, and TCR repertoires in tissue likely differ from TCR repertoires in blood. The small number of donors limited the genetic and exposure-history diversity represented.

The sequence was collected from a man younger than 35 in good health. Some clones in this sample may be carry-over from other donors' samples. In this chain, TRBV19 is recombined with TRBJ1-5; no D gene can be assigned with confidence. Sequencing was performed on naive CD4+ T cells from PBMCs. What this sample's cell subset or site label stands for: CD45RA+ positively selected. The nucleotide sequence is TGTGCCAGTAGTATAACCCCTATAGGGCATAGCAATCAGCCCCAGCATTTT. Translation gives CASSITPIGHSNQPQHF. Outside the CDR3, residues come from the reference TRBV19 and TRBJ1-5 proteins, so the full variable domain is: DGGITQSPKYLFRKEGQNVTLSCEQNLNHDAMYWYRQDPGQGLRLIYYSQIVNDFQKGDIAEGYSVSREKKESFPLTVTSAQKNPTAFYLCASSITPIGHSNQPQHFGDGTRLSIL.